The clone carrying this TCR beta chain was observed a few times. The antigen is not known. CDR3 length equals 17 residues. Germline lookup yields CDR1 MNHEY and CDR2 SMNVEV (reference sequence). The V gene end was trimmed by 8 bases and the J gene end by 0 bases; junction bases not matched to a gene: 12. The data originate from a study of identical twins. With template switching, a universal primer site was added, and the cDNA carried unique molecular identifiers. TCRdb analysed the 5' RACE reads with MiXCR anew, one entry per CDR3 protein. This repertoire shows some 1,700,000 distinct CDR3 sequences, less than 35% found once; its top ten account for around 0.3%. General observations from the study: The study found that models underestimated out-of-frame TCR alpha sharing in monozygotic twins. Cross-sectional statistical analysis, not tracking of the same donors, underpinned the conclusions. Low generation probability was overrepresented in out-of-frame alpha sequences shared by twins.

The rearrangement uses TRBV27 and TRBJ1-5, with 8 bases fitting TRBD1. The TCR originated in a newborn girl in good health. Sequenced material: cord blood. CDR3 in amino acids: CASASQGARGSNQPQHF. The CDR3 region has the DNA TGTGCCAGCGCCTCTCAGGGGGCAAGGGGTAGCAATCAGCCCCAGCATTTT.